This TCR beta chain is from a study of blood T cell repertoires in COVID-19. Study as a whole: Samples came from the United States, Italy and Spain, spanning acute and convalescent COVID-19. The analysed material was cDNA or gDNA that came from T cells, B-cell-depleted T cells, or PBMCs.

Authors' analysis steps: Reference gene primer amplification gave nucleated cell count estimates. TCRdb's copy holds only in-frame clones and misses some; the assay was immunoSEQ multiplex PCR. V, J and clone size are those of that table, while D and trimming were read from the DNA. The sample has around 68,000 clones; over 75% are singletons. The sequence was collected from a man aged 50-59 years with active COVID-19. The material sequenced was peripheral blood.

In nucleotides, the CDR3 is TGTGCCAGCAGCCAACTTATTACCGGGACAGGGAACACCGGGGAGCTGTTTTTT. Its translation: CASSQLITGTGNTGELFF. This chain joins TRBV5-4 and TRBJ2-2, with 8 positions matching TRBD1. CDR1 and CDR2 from the germline V gene are SGHNT and YYREEE (reference sequence). This CDR3 region has 18 residues. V shed 4 bases, J shed 1 base, and the junction held 12 bases outside the gene matches.